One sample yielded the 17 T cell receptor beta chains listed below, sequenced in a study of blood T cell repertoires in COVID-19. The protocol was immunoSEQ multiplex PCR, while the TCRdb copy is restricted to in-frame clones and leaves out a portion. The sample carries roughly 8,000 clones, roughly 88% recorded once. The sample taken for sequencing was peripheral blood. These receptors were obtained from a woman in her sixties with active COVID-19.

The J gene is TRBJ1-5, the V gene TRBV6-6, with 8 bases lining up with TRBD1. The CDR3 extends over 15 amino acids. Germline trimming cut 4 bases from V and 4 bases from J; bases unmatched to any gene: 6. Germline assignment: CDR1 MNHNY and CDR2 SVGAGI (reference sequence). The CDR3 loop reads CASSLDRVGNQPQHF. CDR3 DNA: TGTGCCAGCAGTTTGGACAGGGTAGGAAATCAGCCCCAGCATTTT.

The CDR3: CSVAVQETQYF. CDR3 nucleotide sequence: TGCAGCGTTGCCGTTCAAGAGACCCAGTACTTC. This chain uses TRBV29-1 with TRBJ2-5, with no clear D. Trimming removed 4 bases at V and 2 bases at J, with 5 bases between. This CDR3 spans 11 amino acids. Germline V lookup: CDR1 SQVTM, CDR2 ANQGSEA.

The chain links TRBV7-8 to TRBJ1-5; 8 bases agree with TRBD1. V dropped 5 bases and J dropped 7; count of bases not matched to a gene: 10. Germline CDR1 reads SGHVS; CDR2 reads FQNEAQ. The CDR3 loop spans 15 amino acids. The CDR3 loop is CASSPLRTGRQPQHF. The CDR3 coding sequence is TGTGCCAGCAGCCCGCTTCGGACAGGGAGGCAGCCCCAGCATTTT.

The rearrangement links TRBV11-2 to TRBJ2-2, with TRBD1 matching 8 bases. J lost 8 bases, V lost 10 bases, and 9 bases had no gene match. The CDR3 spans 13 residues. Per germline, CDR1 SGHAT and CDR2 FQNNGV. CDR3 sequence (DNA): TGTGCCACTGGACAGGGAACAAGGGGGGAGCTGTTTTTT. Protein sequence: CATGQGTRGELFF.

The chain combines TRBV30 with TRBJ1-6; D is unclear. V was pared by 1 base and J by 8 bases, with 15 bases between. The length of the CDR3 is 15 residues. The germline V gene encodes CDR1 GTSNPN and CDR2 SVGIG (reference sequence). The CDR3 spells CAWSDESSPHSPLHF. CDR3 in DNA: TGTGCCTGGAGTGATGAGTCTTCCCCCCATTCACCCCTCCACTTT.

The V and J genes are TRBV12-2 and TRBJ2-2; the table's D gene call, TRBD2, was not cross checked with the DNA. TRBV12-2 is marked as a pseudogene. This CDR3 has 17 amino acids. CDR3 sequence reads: CASRPIYSHRNTGELFF. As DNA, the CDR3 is TGTGCAAGTCGCCCGATATACTCCCATCGGAACACCGGGGAGCTGTTTTTT.

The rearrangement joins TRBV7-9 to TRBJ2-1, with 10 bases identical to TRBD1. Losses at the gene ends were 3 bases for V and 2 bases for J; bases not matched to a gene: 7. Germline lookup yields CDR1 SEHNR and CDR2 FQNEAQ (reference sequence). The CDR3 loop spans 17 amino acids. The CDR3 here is CASSFSEGTGAYNEQFF. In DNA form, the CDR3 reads TGTGCCAGCAGCTTCTCGGAGGGGACAGGGGCCTACAATGAGCAGTTCTTC.

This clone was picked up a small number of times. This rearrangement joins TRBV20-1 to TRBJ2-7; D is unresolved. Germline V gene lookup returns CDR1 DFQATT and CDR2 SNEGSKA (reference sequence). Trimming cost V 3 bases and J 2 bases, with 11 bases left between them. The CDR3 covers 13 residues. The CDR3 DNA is TGCAGTGCTAGTCTTGTCACGGCCTACGAGCAGTACTTC. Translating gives CSASLVTAYEQYF.

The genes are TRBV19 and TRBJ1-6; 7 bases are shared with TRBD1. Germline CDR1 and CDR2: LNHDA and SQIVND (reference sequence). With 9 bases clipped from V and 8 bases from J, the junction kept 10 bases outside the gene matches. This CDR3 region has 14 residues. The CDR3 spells CASHLRDSYSPLHF. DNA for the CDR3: TGTGCCAGCCATCTCCGGGACAGTTATTCACCCCTCCACTTT.

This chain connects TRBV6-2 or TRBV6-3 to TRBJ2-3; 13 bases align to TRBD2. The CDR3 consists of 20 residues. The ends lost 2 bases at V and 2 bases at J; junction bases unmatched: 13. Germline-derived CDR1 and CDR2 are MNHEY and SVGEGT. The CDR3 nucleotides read TGTGCCAGCAGTTACAGCCCCCGGACTAGCGGGGGCCACGACACAGATACGCAGTATTTT. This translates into CASSYSPRTSGGHDTDTQYF.

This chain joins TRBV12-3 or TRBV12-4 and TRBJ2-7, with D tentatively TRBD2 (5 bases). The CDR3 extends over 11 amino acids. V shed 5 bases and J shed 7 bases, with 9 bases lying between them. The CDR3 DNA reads TGTGCCAGCAGTAGCCGGGGAGAGCAGTACTTC. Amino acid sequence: CASSSRGEQYF.

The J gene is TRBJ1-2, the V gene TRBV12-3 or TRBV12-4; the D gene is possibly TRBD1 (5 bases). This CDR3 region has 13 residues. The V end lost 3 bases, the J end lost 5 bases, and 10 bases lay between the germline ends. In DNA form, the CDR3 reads TGTGCCAGCAGTTTGACAGCACCATATGGCTACACCTTC. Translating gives CASSLTAPYGYTF.

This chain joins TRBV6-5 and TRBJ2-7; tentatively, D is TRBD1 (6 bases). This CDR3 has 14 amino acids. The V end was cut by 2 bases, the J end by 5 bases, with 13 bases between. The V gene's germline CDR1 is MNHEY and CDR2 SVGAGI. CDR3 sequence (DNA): TGTGCCAGCAGTTACCCGGGACACGAAAACGAGCAGTACTTC. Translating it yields CASSYPGHENEQYF.

The CDR3 DNA sequence: TGCGCCAGCAGCTTGGCGTCAGGGGGCACAGATACGCAGTATTTT. Amino acids: CASSLASGGTDTQYF. The chain is built from TRBV5-1 and TRBJ2-3; perhaps TRBD1 as D (6 bases). CDR3 length: 15 amino acids. V lost 0 bases and J 1 base, leaving 9 bases between the germline ends. The germline gives CDR1 SGHRS, CDR2 YFSETQ. The complete variable domain, with remaining parts taken from reference TRBV5-1 and TRBJ2-3, reads KAGVTQTPRYLIKTRGQQVTLSCSPISGHRSVSWYQQTPGQGLQFLFEYFSETQRNKGNFPGRFSGRQFSNSRSEMNVSTLELGDSALYLCASSLASGGTDTQYFGPGTRLTVL.

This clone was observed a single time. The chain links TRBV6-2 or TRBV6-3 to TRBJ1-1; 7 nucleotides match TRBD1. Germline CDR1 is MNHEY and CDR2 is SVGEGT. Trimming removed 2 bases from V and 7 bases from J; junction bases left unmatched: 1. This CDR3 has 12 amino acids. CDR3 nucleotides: TGTGCCAGCAGTTACAACAGGGGTGAAGCTTTCTTT. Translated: CASSYNRGEAFF.

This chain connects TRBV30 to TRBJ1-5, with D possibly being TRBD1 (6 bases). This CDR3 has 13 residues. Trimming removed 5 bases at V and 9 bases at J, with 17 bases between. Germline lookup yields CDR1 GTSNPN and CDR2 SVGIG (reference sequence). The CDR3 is CAWGTIGRGPQHF. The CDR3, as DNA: TGTGCCTGGGGGACAATCGGCCGCGGGCCCCAGCATTTT.

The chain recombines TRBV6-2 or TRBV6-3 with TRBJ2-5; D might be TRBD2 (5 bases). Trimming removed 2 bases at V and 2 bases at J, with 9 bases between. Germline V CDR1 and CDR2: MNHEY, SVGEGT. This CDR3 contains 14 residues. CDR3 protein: CASSYERAQETQYF. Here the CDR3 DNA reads TGTGCCAGCAGTTACGAGAGGGCTCAAGAGACCCAGTACTTC.